This T cell receptor (beta chain) was sequenced during a study of control samples from healthy donors and cancer patients (dated by TCRdb to about 2020). Its CDR3 holds 17 amino acids, cysteine through phenylalanine. Solely the CDR3 DNA is kept, with 51 bases framed from the first base. Trimming costs V 7 bases and J 4 bases, and their ends lie 25 bases apart. CDR1 and CDR2 are drawn from the germline V gene: LGHNA, YNFKEQ. The method behind the library was the immunoSEQ multiplex PCR assay. TCRdb re-hosts the immuneACCESS table, in-frame sequences only. Its copies lack some clones; in the studies checked, an unresolved V gene accounts for under half of them, and the cause for the rest is not known. Recorded for this sample are 60,000 to 95,000 clones; around 84% of them occurred a single time. Approximately 16% of the sample belongs to the ten largest clones. As concerns this clone: Its antigen remains undetermined. Within one base of it there is no much larger clone, and no base qualities were kept.

The chain employs TRBV4-2 and TRBJ2-5; the D element could tentatively be TRBD1 or TRBD2, as 5 bases agree for each. Sequenced material: blood. This sequence originates from a man between 50 and 59 years old in good health. The nucleotides are TGTGCCAGCAAACCGGGGACGGCTAAAACCTGGGGAGAGACCCAGTACTTC. Its product reads: CASKPGTAKTWGETQYF.